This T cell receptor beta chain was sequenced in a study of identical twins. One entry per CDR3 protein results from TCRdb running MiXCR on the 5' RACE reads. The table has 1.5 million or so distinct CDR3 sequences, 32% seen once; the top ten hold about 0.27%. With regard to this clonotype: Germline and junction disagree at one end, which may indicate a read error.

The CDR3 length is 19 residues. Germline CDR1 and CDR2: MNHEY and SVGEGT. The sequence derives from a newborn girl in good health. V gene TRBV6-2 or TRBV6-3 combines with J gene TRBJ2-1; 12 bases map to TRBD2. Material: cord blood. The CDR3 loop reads CASAIARTSGGHTYNEQFF. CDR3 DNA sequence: TGTGCCAGCGCAATTGCCCGCACTAGCGGGGGGCACACCTACAACGAGCAGTTCTTC.